This TCR beta chain was sequenced in a study of shared clonotypes between healthy human individuals (TCRdb year 2020). Study-wide context: The cohort comprised two women and a few men aged 18 to 49 years. For each donor, CD4 naive and CD4 memory were each given three plates, CD8 naive was given two plates, and CD8 memory was given one plate. To estimate repertoire size and how much clonotypes are shared between individuals, the study performed deep sequencing of blood TCR repertoires from about 5 healthy adults. Libraries were prepared and TCR repertoires were sequenced by different laboratories using diverse techniques, in order to increase sequencing depth and limit assay-specific biases. Leukapheresis yielded between about 0.94 and 10 billion PBMCs per donor. The research as a whole found: Compared with non-shared clonotypes, the clonotypes found in all four sorted-subset donors had higher generation probabilities. Estimated clonotype richness was generally larger for naive than for memory subsets. Pairwise subsampling led to the expectation that sequencing depth would affect the degree of clonotype sharing among donors. Across four donors, roughly 5.4% of naive CD4, around 3.5% of naive CD8, roughly 2.3% of memory CD4, and roughly 0.41% of memory CD8 clonotypes were shared. Because the study included a small number of donors, the genetic and exposure-history diversity represented was limited. Sampling was limited to blood, and TCR repertoires in tissue likely differ from TCR repertoires in blood. Rarefaction of sorted-subset datasets indicated incomplete sequencing despite the large sequencing depth.

Turning to this clone: The antigen this receptor binds is unknown. There are no base qualities to consult, and no much larger clone falls within one base.

Healthy HIV-negative adults with no recently reported acute infections or vaccinations were included as donors. Every donor was a Caucasian adult living in Nashville, Tennessee, USA. CD4+ T cells were enriched by magnetic negative selection; naive cells were then positively selected on CD45RA, and the negative fraction formed the memory subset. After blood collection by leukapheresis, PBMCs were isolated using Ficoll-Histopaque density gradient centrifugation and then cryopreserved in the vapor phase of liquid nitrogen. Analytical flow cytometry was used to check the purity and quantity of each magnetically sorted T cell population. Each sorted fraction had its genomic DNA isolated and then quantified by UV absorbance on a Nanodrop 2000c. Using the deep immunoSEQ assay, multiplex PCR amplified TCR CDR3 regions from genomic DNA. Genomic DNA extracted from each cell subset was distributed evenly over all wells of several immunoSEQ 96-well plates, and each plate served as one replicate. For sorted subsets, around 0.2 ug of genomic DNA, equivalent to 25,000 to 30,000 T cell genomes, went into each replicate PCR. Purified libraries were measured with a Qubit 3.0 fluorometer, size-checked on a Bioanalyzer 2100, and measured again with the KAPA Library Quantification kit. Each immunoSEQ 96-well plate was sequenced on its own single-read 150-cycle Illumina NextSeq 550 flow cell. The study's processing was this. Because the immunoSEQ output included only junctional sequences and no quality scores, the filtering could not be the same as the filtering used for full-length reads. Sequences were annotated with PyIR, a Python wrapper for IgBLAST v1.9, and V/J genes and CDR3 were assigned using IMGT germline references. Reads with weak V/J assignments (E-value above 1e-6), missing CDR3, stop codons, out-of-frame junctions, or ambiguous translated residues were removed. V3J clonotypes were defined as sequences sharing the same inferred V gene, J gene, and CDR3 amino acid sequence. Percentage overlap between repertoires was calculated by dividing the number of shared unique clonotypes by the size of the smaller repertoire. Three approaches were used to assess repertoire richness: RTK rarefaction, the Chao1 estimator, and Recon v2.1 estimates of unobserved clonotypes. For all TCRbeta clonotypes obtained by the gDNA method from a handful of donors, generation probabilities were computed with OLGA. TCRdb mirrors the immuneACCESS table, restricted to in-frame sequences. Some clones are absent from its copies; in checked studies, under half trace to an unresolved V gene, and the reason for the others is unknown. Clone size and V and J calls were adopted from that table, with D and trimming inferred from the DNA. The sample has around 1,000,000 clones on record, around three quarters of them singletons. Jointly, the top ten make up more than 0.85% of the sample.

The sequence derives from a man aged 18 to 30 in good health. Some clones in this sample may be carry-over from other donors' samples. Sequencing used memory CD4+ T cells from PBMCs. In the paper's terms, the cell subset or site label means: CD45RA-negative fraction.

At the DNA level, the sequence is TGTGCCAGCAGCCCTACCTCCGCGAACACCGGGGAGCTGTTTTTT. Its translation is CASSPTSANTGELFF. The chain is assembled from TRBV7-2 and TRBJ2-2, with the identity of the D gene unclear. CDR1 and CDR2 are read off the germline V gene as SGHTA and FQGNSA. The CDR3 holds 15 amino acids from the cysteine to the phenylalanine. Only the CDR3 part of the read is kept: 45 bases, read in frame from the first base. V is pared back by 5 bases and J by 0 bases, with 10 bases lying between the germline termini.